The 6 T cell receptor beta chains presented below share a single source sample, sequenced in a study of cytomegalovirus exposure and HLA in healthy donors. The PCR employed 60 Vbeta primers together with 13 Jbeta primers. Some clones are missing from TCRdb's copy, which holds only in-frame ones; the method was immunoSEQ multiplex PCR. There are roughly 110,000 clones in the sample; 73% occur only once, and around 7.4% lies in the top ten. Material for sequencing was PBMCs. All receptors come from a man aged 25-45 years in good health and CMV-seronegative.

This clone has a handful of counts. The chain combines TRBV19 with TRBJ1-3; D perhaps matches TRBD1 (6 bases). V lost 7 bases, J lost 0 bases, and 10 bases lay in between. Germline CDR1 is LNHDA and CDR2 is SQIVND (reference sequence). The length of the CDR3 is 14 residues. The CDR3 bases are TGTGCCAGTACCAGGGGCGGCTCTGGAAACACCATATATTTT. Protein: CASTRGGSGNTIYF.

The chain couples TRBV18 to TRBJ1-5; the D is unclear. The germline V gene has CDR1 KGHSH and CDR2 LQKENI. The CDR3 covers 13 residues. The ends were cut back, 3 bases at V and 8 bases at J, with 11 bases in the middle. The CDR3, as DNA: TGTGCCAGCTCACCCTCATACCGGGAGCCCCAGCATTTT. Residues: CASSPSYREPQHF.

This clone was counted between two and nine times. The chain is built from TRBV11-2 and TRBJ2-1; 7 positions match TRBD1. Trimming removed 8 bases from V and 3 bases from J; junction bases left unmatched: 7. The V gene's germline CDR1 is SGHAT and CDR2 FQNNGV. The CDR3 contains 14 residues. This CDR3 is CASGTDINYNEQFF. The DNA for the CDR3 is TGTGCCAGCGGGACAGATATTAACTACAATGAGCAGTTCTTC.

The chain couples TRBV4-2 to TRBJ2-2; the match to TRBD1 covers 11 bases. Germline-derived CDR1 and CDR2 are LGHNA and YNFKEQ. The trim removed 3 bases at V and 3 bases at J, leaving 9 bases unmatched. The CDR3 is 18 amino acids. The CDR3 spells CASSQSGQGARHTGELFF. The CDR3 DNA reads TGTGCCAGCAGCCAGTCTGGACAGGGGGCGCGTCACACCGGGGAGCTGTTTTTT.

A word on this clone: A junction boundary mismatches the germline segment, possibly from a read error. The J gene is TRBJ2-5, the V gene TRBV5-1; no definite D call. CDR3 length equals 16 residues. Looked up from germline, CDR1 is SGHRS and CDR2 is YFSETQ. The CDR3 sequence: CASSLATVLYQETQYF. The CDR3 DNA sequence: TGCGCCAGCAGTTTGGCAACAGTGCTGTACCAAGAGACCCAGTACTTC.

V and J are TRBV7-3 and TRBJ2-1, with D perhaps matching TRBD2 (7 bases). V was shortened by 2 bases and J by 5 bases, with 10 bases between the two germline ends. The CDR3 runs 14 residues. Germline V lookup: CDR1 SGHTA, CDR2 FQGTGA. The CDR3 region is CASSLSGGHNEQFF. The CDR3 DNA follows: TGTGCCAGCAGCTTATCCGGGGGGCACAATGAGCAGTTCTTC.